Below are 16 T cell receptor beta chains sequenced from a single sample in a study of blood T cell repertoires in COVID-19. Data came from immunoSEQ multiplex PCR; TCRdb stores just in-frame clones and leaves some out. The sample has some 270,000 clones, 89% seen once. The sample taken for sequencing was peripheral blood. All receptors come from a woman in her thirties or forties who had recovered from COVID-19.

V gene TRBV28 combines with J gene TRBJ1-1, with 11 positions matching TRBD1. V lost 5 bases and J lost 3; bases outside the gene matches: 8. CDR3 length: 16 amino acids. The germline V gene encodes CDR1 MDHEN and CDR2 SYDVKM. The CDR3 loop is CASSTGQGVWDTEAFF. In DNA form, the CDR3 reads TGTGCCAGCAGTACGGGACAGGGGGTTTGGGACACTGAAGCTTTCTTT.

The chain couples TRBV9 to TRBJ2-7, with D perhaps TRBD1 (6 bases). The V gene's germline CDR1 is SGDLS and CDR2 YYNGEE. V shed 0 bases and J shed 3 bases, with 13 bases lying between them. The CDR3 has 15 residues. The DNA of the CDR3 is TGTGCCAGCAGCGTAGGAGGCGGACAGTTCTACGAGCAGTACTTC. Translation: CASSVGGGQFYEQYF.

This clone was picked up a small number of times. The V call is TRBV3-1 (or the pseudogene TRBV3-2), the J call TRBJ1-5; tentatively, D is TRBD1 (6 bases). The V and J ends lost 4 bases and 0 bases respectively, with 13 bases between them. This CDR3 has 16 amino acids. CDR1 and CDR2 from the germline V gene are LGHDT and YNNKEL (reference sequence). The CDR3 nucleotides read TGTGCCAGCAGCCTCGGGACACCTAATAGCAATCAGCCCCAGCATTTT. This codes for CASSLGTPNSNQPQHF.

The rearrangement links TRBV20-1 to TRBJ2-1; a weak D match, TRBD2 (5 bases). CDR1 and CDR2 (germline): DFQATT, SNEGSKA (reference sequence). V lost 4 bases and J lost 13, with 14 bases in between. The CDR3 covers 11 residues. DNA for the CDR3: TGCAGTGCTAAATTACTAGATGTTCAGTTCTTC. Protein product: CSAKLLDVQFF.

The genes are TRBV20-1 and TRBJ1-5, with D maybe TRBD1 (6 bases). There are 14 residues in the CDR3. Between the trimmed V and J ends, which lost 3 bases and 4 bases, there was a span of 13 bases. CDR1 is DFQATT, CDR2 SNEGSKA, per germline (reference sequence). CDR3 sequence (DNA): TGCAGTGCTAGTCTACAGGGTGGGAATCAGCCCCAGCATTTT. Translated: CSASLQGGNQPQHF.

J is TRBJ2-1 and V is TRBV15; 10 positions agree with TRBD2. Germline V gene sequence: CDR1 LNHNV, CDR2 YYDKDF (reference sequence). J gave up 7 bases and V 0 bases, and 9 bases lay outside the gene matches. The CDR3 consists of 17 residues. Written as DNA, the CDR3 is TGTGCCACCAGCAGAGATTCAAGCGGGAGGGCCGGGAATGAGCAGTTCTTC. Its protein product is CATSRDSSGRAGNEQFF.

This chain connects TRBV6-6 to TRBJ2-5; a possible D gene is TRBD2 (5 bases). Germline CDR1 and CDR2: MNHNY and SVGAGI (reference sequence). V was trimmed by 2 bases and J by 4 bases, leaving 14 bases between them. The CDR3 contains 15 residues. The CDR3 nucleotides are TGTGCCAGCAGTTACGTCGCAGGAGGTCGAGAGACCCAGTACTTC. It is translated as CASSYVAGGRETQYF.

This clone appeared once. The chain combines TRBV6-5 with TRBJ2-1; 13 positions agree with TRBD2. Germline-derived CDR1 and CDR2 are MNHEY and SVGAGI. With V trimmed by 2 bases and J by 6 bases, 4 bases remained unmatched. The CDR3 length is 16 residues. The CDR3 sequence: CASSYPGLAGRNEQFF. The CDR3 coding sequence is TGTGCCAGCAGTTACCCGGGACTAGCGGGACGCAATGAGCAGTTCTTC.

Note on this clone: Other nucleotide sequences in the sample specify the same CDR3. The gene calls are TRBV28 and TRBJ2-7, with 8 bases lining up with TRBD1. Per germline, CDR1 MDHEN and CDR2 SYDVKM. This CDR3 contains 14 residues. The V gene end was trimmed by 5 bases and the J gene end by 2 bases; junction bases not matched to a gene: 5. CDR3: CASSIPGGPYEQYF. The CDR3 DNA follows: TGTGCCAGCAGTATACCAGGGGGCCCCTACGAGCAGTACTTC.

The chain uses TRBV7-9 and TRBJ2-1, with D hard to call. Trimming cost V 1 base and J 10 bases, with 5 bases left between them. The CDR3 totals 11 residues. Germline CDR1 SEHNR, CDR2 FQNEAQ (reference sequence). CDR3 residues: CASSLVEEQFF. CDR3 nucleotides: TGTGCCAGCAGCTTAGTTGAGGAGCAGTTCTTC. Full variable domain (rest looked up from reference TRBV7-9 and TRBJ2-1): DTGVSQNPRHKITKRGQNVTFRCDPISEHNRLYWYRQTLGQGPEFLTYFQNEAQLEKSRLLSDRFSAERPKGSFSTLEIQRTEQGDSAMYLCASSLVEEQFFGPGTRLTVL.

The V gene is TRBV5-1, the J gene TRBJ2-1, with TRBD1 matching over 8 bases. The J segment lost 3 bases and the V segment lost 0 bases, leaving 2 bases of the junction unmatched. Germline assignment: CDR1 SGHRS and CDR2 YFSETQ. This CDR3 has 15 residues. The CDR3, as DNA: TGCGCCAGCAGCTTGGGGACAGGGTTCTACAATGAGCAGTTCTTC. Translated: CASSLGTGFYNEQFF. Full variable domain (outside the CDR3, taken from reference TRBV5-1 and TRBJ2-1): KAGVTQTPRYLIKTRGQQVTLSCSPISGHRSVSWYQQTPGQGLQFLFEYFSETQRNKGNFPGRFSGRQFSNSRSEMNVSTLELGDSALYLCASSLGTGFYNEQFFGPGTRLTVL.

This clone has only one observation. The V gene is TRBV28, the J gene TRBJ2-2; TRBD1 agrees at 7 bases. After removal of 6 bases from V and 7 bases from J, the junction contained 8 bases not matched to a gene. The CDR3 is 14 amino acids. From germline, CDR1 is MDHEN and CDR2 SYDVKM. The DNA for the CDR3 is TGTGCCAGCAGAGTCGACAGGGCGGTCGGGGAGCTGTTTTTT. This sequence encodes CASRVDRAVGELFF.

This clone was found once. The rearrangement links TRBV29-1 to TRBJ2-1; a possible D gene is TRBD2 (5 bases). The V gene's germline CDR1 is SQVTM and CDR2 ANQGSEA. The CDR3 loop spans 14 amino acids. V was pared by 4 bases and J by 0 bases, with 10 bases between. The CDR3 sequence is CSVGRGHSYNEQFF. Written as DNA, the CDR3 is TGCAGCGTTGGACGCGGGCACTCCTACAATGAGCAGTTCTTC.

This clone was seen just once. V gene TRBV28 combines with J gene TRBJ2-1; 10 positions agree with TRBD2. Germline V lookup: CDR1 MDHEN, CDR2 SYDVKM. This CDR3 has 14 residues. Trimming removed 5 bases from V and 4 bases from J; junction bases left unmatched: 2. The CDR3 protein is CASSLSGRYNEQFF. The CDR3 DNA reads TGTGCCAGCAGTCTTAGCGGGAGGTACAATGAGCAGTTCTTC.

V gene TRBV19 combines with J gene TRBJ1-2; TRBD1 aligns across 7 bases. Per germline, CDR1 LNHDA and CDR2 SQIVND (reference sequence). The CDR3 totals 13 residues. V lost 7 bases and J lost 6; bases outside the gene matches: 8. This CDR3 is CASTYWGQNGYTF. Written as DNA, the CDR3 is TGTGCCAGTACCTATTGGGGACAGAATGGCTACACCTTC.

V usage is TRBV19 and J usage is TRBJ1-5; a weak D match, TRBD1 (6 bases). The germline V gene encodes CDR1 LNHDA and CDR2 SQIVND (reference sequence). The CDR3 contains 14 residues. With 4 bases removed from V and 5 bases from J, the gap between germline ends came to 12 bases. The CDR3 spells CASSNSGQYQPQHF. The CDR3 nucleotides read TGTGCCAGTAGTAACTCGGGACAATATCAGCCCCAGCATTTT.